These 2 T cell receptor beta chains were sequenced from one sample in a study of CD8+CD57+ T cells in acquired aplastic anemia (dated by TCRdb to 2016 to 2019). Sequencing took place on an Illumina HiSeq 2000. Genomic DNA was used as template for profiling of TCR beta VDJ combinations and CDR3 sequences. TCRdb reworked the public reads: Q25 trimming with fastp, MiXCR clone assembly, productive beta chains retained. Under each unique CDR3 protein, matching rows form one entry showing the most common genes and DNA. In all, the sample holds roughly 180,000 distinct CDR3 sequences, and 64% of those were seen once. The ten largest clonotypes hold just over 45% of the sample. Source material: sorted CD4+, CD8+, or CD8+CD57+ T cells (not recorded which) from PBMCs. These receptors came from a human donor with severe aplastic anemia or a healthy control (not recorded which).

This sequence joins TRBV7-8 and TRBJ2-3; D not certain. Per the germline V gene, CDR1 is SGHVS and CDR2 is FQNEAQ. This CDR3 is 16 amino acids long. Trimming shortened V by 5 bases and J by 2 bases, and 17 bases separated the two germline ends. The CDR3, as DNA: TGTGCCAGCAGCCACGTAGGTTCAGCGATCACAGATACGCAGTATTTT. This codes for CASSHVGSAITDTQYF.

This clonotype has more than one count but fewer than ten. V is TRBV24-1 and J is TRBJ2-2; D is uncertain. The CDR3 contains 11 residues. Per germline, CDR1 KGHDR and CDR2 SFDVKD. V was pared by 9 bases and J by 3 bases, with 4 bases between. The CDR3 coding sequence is TGTGCCACCGGAGACACCGGGGAGCTGTTTTTT. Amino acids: CATGDTGELFF.